The rows below give T cell receptor beta chains drawn from one sample of a study of T-cell memory formation after mild COVID-19. TCRdb processed the 5' RACE reads anew with MiXCR; each CDR3 protein has one entry. The sample shows 300,000 to 350,000 distinct CDR3 sequences, less than 20% of them seen only once. The sequenced sample consisted of PBMCs or a T cell subset sorted from them (not recorded which). These receptors were obtained from a young man who had mild COVID-19 (a few samples of this study predate the infection). Cell type and time point are not known. The CDR3 runs from the conserved cysteine through the conserved F or W.

J	V	CDR3
TRBJ2-7	TRBV9	CASSGLLYEQYF
TRBJ1-2	TRBV5-6	CASSFGSGGYTF
TRBJ2-7	TRBV5-1	CASRAAGVRYEQYF
TRBJ2-5	TRBV7-2	CASSFAYTQGPQETQYF
TRBJ2-5	TRBV6-5	CASSYSWAGAQRETQYF
TRBJ2-7	TRBV7-9	CASSQSGNEQYF
TRBJ1-2	TRBV6-5	CASSPSIQGLAYGYTF
TRBJ2-5	TRBV10-3	CAISGTSGTETQYF
TRBJ2-5	TRBV11-2	CASGGARETQYF
TRBJ2-3	TRBV20-1	CSARTISGGAGDTQYF
TRBJ1-1	TRBV6-1	CASSESGLNTEAFF
TRBJ2-5	TRBV7-2	CASSLVLPRETQYF
TRBJ1-4	TRBV7-2	CASSYPSVGGVEEKLFF
TRBJ2-3	TRBV5-1	CASSLGEAVDTQYF
TRBJ2-1	TRBV29-1	CSVEDPRGTYNEQFF
TRBJ1-1	TRBV7-9	CASRDGTGLTEAFF
TRBJ1-2	TRBV5-4	CASSLDGQGARGYTF
TRBJ2-3	TRBV7-9	CASSPWLEGGTDTQYF
TRBJ2-7	TRBV5-4	CASSSMLGVDEQYF
TRBJ2-5	TRBV12-3/TRBV12-4	CASTPSDIRGETQYF
TRBJ1-6	TRBV23-1	CASSQGVLSPLHF
TRBJ2-5	TRBV28	CASSRTYGGLETQYF
TRBJ1-6	TRBV15	CATSRDMGSSYNSPLHF
TRBJ2-3	TRBV29-1	CSVLRSGTDTQYF
TRBJ2-5	TRBV6-5	CASSSWGGETQYF
TRBJ2-6	TRBV10-3	CAISDVGSLDQISGANVLTF
TRBJ1-1	TRBV5-6	CASSLAGGYVDTEAFF
TRBJ2-6	TRBV5-4	CASSSYLGAGANVLTF
TRBJ2-6	TRBV20-1	CSATRASGANVLTF
TRBJ1-5	TRBV20-1	CSAGPRRDNSNQPQHF
TRBJ1-3	TRBV5-1	CASSLEAAGNTIYF
TRBJ1-2	TRBV20-1	CSASRQGEGYTF
TRBJ2-5	TRBV9	CASSPGGTDSQETQYF
TRBJ1-1	TRBV5-5	CASSPGQVDTEAFF
TRBJ2-3	TRBV7-3	CASSPEAGVGGTDTQYF
TRBJ2-1	TRBV10-3	CAITQAGGDNEQFF
TRBJ2-7	TRBV10-3	CAISVTSGPPYEQYF
TRBJ1-2	TRBV28	CAVYGTGLYGYTF